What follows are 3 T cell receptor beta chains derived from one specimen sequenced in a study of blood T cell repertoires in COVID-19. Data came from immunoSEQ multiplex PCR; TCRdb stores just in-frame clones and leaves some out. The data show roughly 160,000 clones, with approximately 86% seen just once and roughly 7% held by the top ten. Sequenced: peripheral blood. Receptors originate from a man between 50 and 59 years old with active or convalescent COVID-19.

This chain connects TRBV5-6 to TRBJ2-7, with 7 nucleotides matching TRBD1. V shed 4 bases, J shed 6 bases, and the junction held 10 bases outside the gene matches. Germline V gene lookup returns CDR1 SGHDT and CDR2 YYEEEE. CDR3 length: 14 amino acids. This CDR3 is CASSPRTGSSEQYF. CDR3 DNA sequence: TGTGCCAGCAGCCCAAGGACAGGTTCCAGCGAGCAGTACTTC. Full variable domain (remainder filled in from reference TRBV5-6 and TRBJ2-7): DAGVTQSPTHLIKTRGQQVTLRCSPKSGHDTVSWYQQALGQGPQFIFQYYEEEERQRGNFPDRFSGHQFPNYSSELNVNALLLGDSALYLCASSPRTGSSEQYFGPGTRLTVT.

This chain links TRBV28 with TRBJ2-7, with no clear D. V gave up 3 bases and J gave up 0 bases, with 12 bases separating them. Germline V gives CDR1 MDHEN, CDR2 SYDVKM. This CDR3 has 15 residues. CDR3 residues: CASSLNSASSYEQYF. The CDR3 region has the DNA TGTGCCAGCAGTTTGAACAGTGCGAGCTCCTACGAGCAGTACTTC.

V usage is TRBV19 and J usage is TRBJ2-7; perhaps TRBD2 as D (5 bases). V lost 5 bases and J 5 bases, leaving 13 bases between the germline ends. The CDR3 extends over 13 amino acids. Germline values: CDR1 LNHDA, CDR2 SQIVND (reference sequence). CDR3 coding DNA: TGTGCCAGTAGTCTGACCGGGATGCACGAGCAGTACTTC. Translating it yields CASSLTGMHEQYF.